The 31 T cell receptor beta chains reported below all come from one sample, sequenced in a study of vaccination and CD4 T cells after COVID-19. Treatment noted: roughly 11-day PBMC culture with coronavirus spike peptide pools or control peptides (ViraFEST assay). Cultured CD4+ T-cell DNA underwent Oncomine TCR Beta short-read sequencing. A single record per CDR3 protein comes from TCRdb applying MiXCR to the PCR reads. The table shows about 26,000 distinct CDR3 sequences, with roughly 40% occurring only once. These receptors lack a known antigen. What was sequenced was CD4+ T cells from blood, cultured in vitro. The receptor set was obtained from a human donor who had recovered from COVID-19.

The chain joins TRBV20-1 to TRBJ2-1; 14 bases are a match to TRBD2. This CDR3 region has 20 residues. V was pared by 0 bases and J by 0 bases, with 10 bases of the junction left unmatched. Per germline, CDR1 DFQATT and CDR2 SNEGSKA (reference sequence). The CDR3 DNA sequence: TGCAGTGCTAGAGATGCCTCCGGGACTAGCGGGAGTAGCTCCTACAATGAGCAGTTCTTC. It encodes CSARDASGTSGSSSYNEQFF.

The chain joins TRBV2 to TRBJ1-6; the D is unclear. V was trimmed by 2 bases and J by 7 bases, leaving 12 bases between them. The length of the CDR3 is 15 residues. The germline gives CDR1 SNHLY, CDR2 FYNNEI. The CDR3 protein is CASSESRTENSPLHF. CDR3 in DNA: TGTGCCAGCAGTGAATCCAGGACGGAAAATTCACCCCTCCACTTT.

This chain uses TRBV20-1 with TRBJ1-1; tentative D call: TRBD1 (5 bases). Germline CDR1 is DFQATT and CDR2 is SNEGSKA (reference sequence). Trimming took 3 bases from V and 4 from J, leaving 15 bases between them. The CDR3 covers 14 residues. The CDR3 coding sequence is TGCAGTGCTAGGAGTAGGGCGAGGGGCACTGAAGCTTTCTTT. It yields the protein CSARSRARGTEAFF.

On this clonotype itself: The CDR3 does not end in the conserved phenylalanine or tryptophan, so this is likely a read error. The chain is built from TRBV20-1 and TRBJ2-7; 9 positions agree with TRBD2. Unmatched junction bases numbered 11, after V lost 6 bases and J lost 5 bases. This CDR3 region has 14 residues. Germline loops: CDR1 DFQATT, CDR2 SNEGSKA (reference sequence). The CDR3 region is CSAVTGTSINEQYL. In DNA, the CDR3 is TGCAGTGCCGTCACCGGGACTAGCATCAACGAGCAGTACCTC.

Written as DNA, the CDR3 is TGCGCCAGCAGCCGGGACAACAGGGAAGAGACCCAGTACTTC. This codes for CASSRDNREETQYF. The chain carries TRBV4-3 and TRBJ2-5; TRBD1 is a possible D gene (6 bases). The CDR3 totals 14 residues. Germline V CDR1 and CDR2: LGHNA, YSLEER. V gave up 4 bases and J gave up 3 bases, with 12 bases separating them.

This clonotype was seen only a few times. This chain connects TRBV12-3 or TRBV12-4 to TRBJ2-3, with D unresolved. The CDR3 is 11 residues long. V was pared by 5 bases and J by 7 bases, with 7 bases between. The CDR3 reads CASSKIYTQYF. CDR3 nucleotides: TGTGCCAGCAGTAAAATATATACGCAGTATTTT.

The chain carries TRBV20-1 and TRBJ1-1; possible D gene TRBD1, 5 bases. Deletions cut 6 bases from V and 6 bases from J, with 20 bases between. CDR1 and CDR2 (germline): DFQATT, SNEGSKA (reference sequence). The CDR3 covers 14 residues. The CDR3 loop reads CSARAGAGTSEAFF. CDR3 coding DNA: TGCAGTGCCAGGGCCGGGGCGGGAACCTCTGAAGCTTTCTTT.

The chain links TRBV6-1 to TRBJ2-5; D perhaps matches TRBD1 (6 bases). Germline CDR1 reads MNHNS; CDR2 reads SASEGT. Between the trimmed V and J ends, which lost 6 bases and 4 bases, there was a span of 12 bases. The CDR3 runs 13 residues. The CDR3 here is CASRHRERETQYF. CDR3 DNA: TGTGCCAGCAGACACAGGGAGCGAGAGACCCAGTACTTC.

This clonotype was seen a single time. This rearrangement joins TRBV27 to TRBJ2-7; 8 bases fit TRBD1. V lost 3 bases and J lost 2; bases outside the gene matches: 9. This CDR3 region has 16 residues. Per the germline V gene, CDR1 is MNHEY and CDR2 is SMNVEV (reference sequence). CDR3 nucleotides: TGTGCCAGCAGTTTTCGGTTTCCAGGGGGCGCCTACGAGCAGTACTTC. Its protein product is CASSFRFPGGAYEQYF.

This clonotype was seen more than once but under ten times. The J gene is TRBJ1-5, the V gene TRBV7-8; D gene unclear. V dropped 3 bases and J dropped 7 bases, with 10 bases sitting between them. CDR1 is SGHVS and CDR2 is FQNEAQ in the germline V gene. CDR3 length: 13 amino acids. The CDR3 loop reads CASSFAGPQPQHF. Written as DNA, the CDR3 is TGTGCCAGCAGCTTTGCGGGCCCCCAGCCCCAGCATTTT.

This chain links TRBV27 with TRBJ2-5; 8 bases align to TRBD2. The CDR3 covers 14 residues. The junction had 7 bases not matched to a gene; V was cut back by 6 bases and J by 4 bases. Looked up from germline, CDR1 is MNHEY and CDR2 is SMNVEV (reference sequence). In DNA, the CDR3 is TGTGCCAGCAGGGACGGGGGGGCGGGAGAGACCCAGTACTTC. Translation gives CASRDGGAGETQYF.

The chain employs TRBV28 and TRBJ1-4, with D perhaps TRBD1 (5 bases). The CDR3 is 12 residues long. The germline gives CDR1 MDHEN, CDR2 SYDVKM. Trimming stripped 8 bases from V and 7 bases from J, with 11 bases between. Written as DNA, the CDR3 is TGTGCCAGCCTGGGGACCGTTGAAAAACTGTTTTTT. This codes for CASLGTVEKLFF.

In its sample, this clonotype was seen a few times. This rearrangement joins TRBV20-1 to TRBJ2-2, with D possibly being TRBD1 or TRBD2 (5 bases each). With 0 bases removed from V and 7 bases from J, the gap between germline ends came to 15 bases. This CDR3 region has 15 residues. The germline V gene encodes CDR1 DFQATT and CDR2 SNEGSKA (reference sequence). The CDR3 is CSARDLGTQLGELFF. In nucleotides, the CDR3 is TGCAGTGCTAGAGATCTTGGGACCCAACTCGGGGAGCTGTTTTTT.

The genes are TRBV6-2 or TRBV6-3 and TRBJ2-6, with D unresolved. With 6 bases removed from V and 2 bases from J, the gap between germline ends came to 11 bases. The CDR3 length is 15 residues. Per germline, CDR1 MNHEY and CDR2 SVGEGT. CDR3 bases: TGTGCCAGCAGGCCTTCTGGGGCTGGGGCCAACGTCCTGACTTTC. Protein: CASRPSGAGANVLTF.

The genes are TRBV10-1 and TRBJ1-1; no definite D call. From germline, CDR1 is WNHNN and CDR2 SYGVQD (reference sequence). V was clipped by 5 bases and J by 1 base, with 8 bases between them. CDR3 size: 13 residues. The CDR3 DNA is TGCGCCAGCAGTCTAGGAGCGAACACTGAAGCTTTCTTT. Amino acids: CASSLGANTEAFF.

This clonotype appeared a few times. The chain couples TRBV7-2 to TRBJ2-5; either TRBD1 or TRBD2 may fit D (6 bases each). Trimming pared 4 bases from V and 4 bases from J, leaving 16 bases between. Germline loops: CDR1 SGHTA, CDR2 FQGNSA. This CDR3 is built from 15 residues. The CDR3 DNA reads as TGTGCCAGCAGCTCAAGAGTCGGGGGCAGAGAGACCCAGTACTTC. As protein: CASSSRVGGRETQYF.

CDR3 sequence: CATGGQRHSGNTIYF. Written as DNA, the CDR3 is TGTGCCACCGGGGGACAGCGCCACTCTGGAAACACCATATATTTT. This chain joins TRBV19 and TRBJ1-3; TRBD1 matches 7 bases. With V trimmed by 10 bases and J by 0 bases, 9 bases remained unmatched. The CDR3 has 15 residues. CDR1 is LNHDA and CDR2 is SQIVND in the germline V gene (reference sequence). Combining the CDR3 with reference TRBV19 and TRBJ1-3 gives the whole variable domain DGGITQSPKYLFRKEGQNVTLSCEQNLNHDAMYWYRQDPGQGLRLIYYSQIVNDFQKGDIAEGYSVSREKKESFPLTVTSAQKNPTAFYLCATGGQRHSGNTIYFGEGSWLTVV.

This clonotype was recorded once. The chain couples TRBV12-3 or TRBV12-4 to TRBJ2-5, with a tentative D call TRBD2 (7 bases). With 6 bases removed from V and 7 bases from J, the gap between germline ends came to 12 bases. This CDR3 is built from 12 residues. The DNA for the CDR3 is TGTGCCAGCAGCCTGAGGGGGGGGACCCAGTACTTC. Translating it yields CASSLRGGTQYF.

V is TRBV11-2 and J is TRBJ1-3; D is ambiguous. Germline CDR1 is SGHAT and CDR2 is FQNNGV. The CDR3 contains 14 residues. With 8 bases removed from V and 0 bases from J, the gap between germline ends came to 11 bases. The CDR3 here is CASSRSGSGNTIYF. The CDR3 DNA reads TGTGCCAGCTCAAGATCGGGCTCTGGAAACACCATATATTTT.

V is TRBV6-2 or TRBV6-3 and J is TRBJ2-7, with 9 bases fitting TRBD1. The germline CDR1 and CDR2 sequences are MNHEY and SVGEGT. The CDR3 is 14 residues long. With 6 bases clipped from V and 0 bases from J, the junction kept 3 bases outside the gene matches. As DNA, the CDR3 is TGTGCCAGCAGACCGGGACAGGGCTCCTACGAGCAGTACTTC. It translates to CASRPGQGSYEQYF.

This clonotype has a handful of counts. The rearrangement links TRBV27 to TRBJ1-5; the D is unclear. V lost 4 bases, J lost 2 bases, and 12 bases lay in between. Germline-derived CDR1 and CDR2 are MNHEY and SMNVEV (reference sequence). This CDR3 is built from 15 residues. CDR3 sequence reads: CASSSLGSGNQPQHF. CDR3 bases: TGTGCCAGCAGTTCCTTGGGGTCCGGCAATCAGCCCCAGCATTTT.

The genes are TRBV20-1 and TRBJ1-1; TRBD1 aligns across 7 bases. With V trimmed by 1 base and J by 1 base, 3 bases remained unmatched. This CDR3 comprises 14 residues. Germline V lookup: CDR1 DFQATT, CDR2 SNEGSKA (reference sequence). As DNA, the CDR3 is TGCAGTGCTAGAGGGGGGACAGCGAACACTGAAGCTTTCTTT. This encodes CSARGGTANTEAFF.

This sequence joins TRBV12-3 or TRBV12-4 and TRBJ2-4; 8 nucleotides align to TRBD1. This CDR3 comprises 14 residues. J was trimmed by 9 bases and V by 2 bases; bases with no gene match: 6. The CDR3, as DNA: TGTGCCAGCAGTTTAACCGACAGGGGAGGCATTCAGTACTTC. It codes for CASSLTDRGGIQYF.

The rearrangement joins TRBV7-9 to TRBJ2-3; 13 bases align to TRBD2. CDR1 is SEHNR and CDR2 is FQNEAQ in the germline V gene (reference sequence). The V gene end was trimmed by 5 bases and the J gene end by 6 bases; junction bases not matched to a gene: 8. CDR3 length equals 16 residues. The CDR3 is CASSPGTSGIGDTQYF. The DNA of the CDR3 is TGTGCCAGCAGCCCAGGGACTAGCGGGATCGGTGATACGCAGTATTTT. Variable domain in full (rest from reference TRBV7-9 and TRBJ2-3): DTGVSQNPRHKITKRGQNVTFRCDPISEHNRLYWYRQTLGQGPEFLTYFQNEAQLEKSRLLSDRFSAERPKGSFSTLEIQRTEQGDSAMYLCASSPGTSGIGDTQYFGPGTRLTVL.

This chain links TRBV5-1 with TRBJ2-3; D unresolved. V was pared by 4 bases and J by 0 bases, with 9 bases between. CDR3 length: 14 amino acids. CDR1 and CDR2 from the germline V gene are SGHRS and YFSETQ. The CDR3 is CASSPPESTDTQYF. CDR3 coding DNA: TGCGCCAGCAGCCCCCCGGAAAGCACAGATACGCAGTATTTT.

This clonotype was counted a few times. The J gene is TRBJ1-5, the V gene TRBV27, with D unclear. Looked up from germline, CDR1 is MNHEY and CDR2 is SMNVEV (reference sequence). V lost 6 bases to trimming and J lost 2 bases, with 8 bases between them. This CDR3 has 13 amino acids. The CDR3 coding sequence is TGTGCCAGCAGCCCTTGGGGCAATCAGCCCCAGCATTTT. Its translation: CASSPWGNQPQHF.

In its sample, this clonotype was seen a few times. This chain joins TRBV6-1 and TRBJ1-5; 7 bases align to TRBD1. The CDR3 spans 15 residues. J gave up 5 bases and V 6 bases, and 10 bases lay outside the gene matches. Germline V CDR1 and CDR2: MNHNS, SASEGT. For the CDR3, the DNA is TGTGCCAGCAGGCCCCACGACAGGGATCATCAGCCCCAGCATTTT. This encodes CASRPHDRDHQPQHF.

This rearrangement joins TRBV10-1 to TRBJ2-2; D perhaps matches TRBD1 (5 bases). CDR3 length: 14 residues. The V and J ends lost 6 bases and 0 bases respectively, with 8 bases between them. Germline V CDR1 and CDR2: WNHNN, SYGVQD (reference sequence). In DNA form, the CDR3 reads TGCGCCAGCAGACAGGACGCGAACACCGGGGAGCTGTTTTTT. Protein: CASRQDANTGELFF.

V gene TRBV28 combines with J gene TRBJ2-4; D uncertain. Germline CDR1 and CDR2: MDHEN and SYDVKM. Trimming shortened V by 2 bases and J by 0 bases, and 2 bases separated the two germline ends. CDR3 length: 13 residues. As DNA, the CDR3 is TGTGCCAGCAGTTTAGTAGCCAAAAACATTCAGTACTTC. Protein product: CASSLVAKNIQYF.

The chain uses TRBV19 and TRBJ2-3, with D possibly matching TRBD2 (6 bases). The length of the CDR3 is 15 residues. The germline V gene has CDR1 LNHDA and CDR2 SQIVND (reference sequence). V dropped 1 base and J dropped 5 bases, with 13 bases sitting between them. CDR3 loop: CASSIVGGTQDTQYF. Here the CDR3 DNA reads TGTGCCAGTAGTATAGTCGGGGGTACCCAAGATACGCAGTATTTT.

This clonotype was counted only a few times. The rearrangement joins TRBV7-8 to TRBJ2-7; 8 bases line up with TRBD2. This CDR3 has 15 amino acids. Germline V CDR1 and CDR2: SGHVS, FQNEAQ. The ends lost 5 bases at V and 5 bases at J; junction bases unmatched: 11. CDR3 in amino acids: CASSPSWREENEQYF. For the CDR3, the DNA is TGTGCCAGCAGCCCTAGCTGGCGGGAGGAAAACGAGCAGTACTTC.